This entry is about one T cell receptor beta chain. What it binds is not known. The data derive from a study of PD-1 blockade in mismatch repair-deficient tumors. Study findings and constraints: Tumor-resident clones, often undetectable pretreatment in blood, expanded then contracted after pembrolizumab.

The table came from immunoSEQ multiplex PCR; TCRdb's copy has only in-frame clones and leaves some out. The table has over 100,000 clones, 60% to 85% seen once. The CDR3 is 13 residues long. V lost 7 bases to trimming and J lost 7 bases, with 14 bases between them. In germline, CDR1 is MNHNS, CDR2 SASEGT. Every patient had mismatch repair deficiency by PCR or immunohistochemistry. TCRs were sequenced from a few patients responding to pembrolizumab. This TCR came from an adult with mismatch repair-deficient cancer. This sequence joins TRBV6-1 and TRBJ1-5; a weak D match, TRBD1 (6 bases). The source was peripheral blood, collected 60 weeks after starting pembrolizumab. In nucleotides, the CDR3 is TGTGCCAGCAAACGGGGGCTGGGGCAGCCCCAGCATTTT. The encoded protein is CASKRGLGQPQHF.